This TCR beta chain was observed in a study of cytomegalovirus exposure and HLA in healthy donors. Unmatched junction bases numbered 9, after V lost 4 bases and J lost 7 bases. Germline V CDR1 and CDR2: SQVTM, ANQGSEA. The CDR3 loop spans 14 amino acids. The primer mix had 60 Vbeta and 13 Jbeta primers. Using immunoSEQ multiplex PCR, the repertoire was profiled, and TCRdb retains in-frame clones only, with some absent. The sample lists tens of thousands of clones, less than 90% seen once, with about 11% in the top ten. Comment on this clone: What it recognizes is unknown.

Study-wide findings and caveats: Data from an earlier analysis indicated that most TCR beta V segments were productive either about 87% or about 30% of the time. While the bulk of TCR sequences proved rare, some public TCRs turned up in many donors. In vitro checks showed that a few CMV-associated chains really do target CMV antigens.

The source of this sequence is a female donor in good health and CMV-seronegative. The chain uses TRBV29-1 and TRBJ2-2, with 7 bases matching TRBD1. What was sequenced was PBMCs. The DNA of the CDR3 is TGCAGCGTTGGTCGGCAGGGGGTCGGCGGGGAGCTGTTTTTT. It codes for CSVGRQGVGGELFF.